Given below is one TCR beta chain in context. The target antigen is unknown. This entry belongs to a study of T cell repertoires in cytomegalovirus infection. Background on the study: Selected CMV epitopes included recently identified HLA-C-restricted ones as well as well-studied HLA-B-restricted ones. An indication of both CMV infection and matching HLA type came from public TCR beta signatures. Study-wide findings and caveats: Cumulative frequency of public TCR beta families picked out carriers of CMV plus the relevant HLA. In two of eight donors, the top clonotype was HLA-C-restricted CMV-specific.

MiXCR, run by TCRdb on the reads, gives a single entry per CDR3 protein. The table records a few hundred thousand distinct CDR3 sequences, 40% of them present only once. Germline V lookup: CDR1 SGHTA, CDR2 FQGNSA. The CDR3 spans 15 residues. V lost 5 bases, J lost 2 bases, and 13 bases lay in between. Sequencing used cultured PBMCs, obtained from culture after CMV antigen stimulation. V and J are TRBV7-2 and TRBJ1-3, with D possibly being TRBD1 (5 bases). This clonotype was sampled from a human donor in good health (CMV status not recorded). Some clones in this sample may be carry-over from other donors' samples. CDR3 region: CASSNRRGTGNTIYF. The CDR3 nucleotides read TGTGCCAGCAGCAACCGGCGGGGGACTGGAAACACCATATATTTT.